One sample yielded the 31 T cell receptor beta chains listed below, sequenced in a study of blood T cell repertoires in COVID-19. Using immunoSEQ multiplex PCR, the repertoire was profiled, and TCRdb retains in-frame clones only, with some absent. The repertoire holds under 150,000 clones, with around four fifths as singletons. Material for sequencing was PBMCs or T cells enriched from blood (not recorded which). The receptors were gathered from a woman aged 40-49 years who had recovered from COVID-19.

This clone was observed a few times. The V gene is TRBV3-1 (or the pseudogene TRBV3-2), the J gene TRBJ2-1; no reliable D call. The CDR3 length is 12 residues. Germline loops: CDR1 LGHDT, CDR2 YNNKEL (reference sequence). V shed 7 bases and J shed 7 bases, with 11 bases lying between them. Here the CDR3 DNA reads TGTGCCAGCAAGCGCGGTTCGAATGAGCAGTTCTTC. This encodes CASKRGSNEQFF.

This clone was observed a few times. The chain joins TRBV5-4 to TRBJ2-7; 7 bases are shared with TRBD1. The trim removed 2 bases at V and 5 bases at J, leaving 7 bases unmatched. The CDR3 runs 14 residues. The germline V gene encodes CDR1 SGHNT and CDR2 YYREEE (reference sequence). CDR3 sequence (DNA): TGTGCCAGCAGCTTAGACAGGGAATTCCACGAGCAGTACTTC. Translated: CASSLDREFHEQYF.

The genes are TRBV7-2 and TRBJ2-2, with D perhaps TRBD2 (6 bases). Trimming left V 3 bases short and J 8 bases short, with 7 bases between. Per the germline V gene, CDR1 is SGHTA and CDR2 is FQGNSA. This CDR3 region has 12 residues. The CDR3 spells CASSLRGGELFF. The DNA of the CDR3 is TGTGCCAGCAGCTTGCGGGGAGGGGAGCTGTTTTTT. Based on the CDR3 plus reference TRBV7-2 and TRBJ2-2, the full variable domain is GAGVSQSPSNKVTEKGKDVELRCDPISGHTALYWYRQSLGQGLEFLIYFQGNSAPDKSGLPSDRFSAERTGGSVSTLTIQRTQQEDSAVYLCASSLRGGELFFGEGSRLTVL.

This clone was observed a single time. In DNA form, the CDR3 reads TGTGCCAGCAGCTTGGAAGGGGAAGAGACCCAGTACTTC. Protein: CASSLEGEETQYF. J is TRBJ2-5 and V is TRBV5-4, with D possibly matching TRBD1 (5 bases). From germline, CDR1 is SGHNT and CDR2 YYREEE (reference sequence). The length of the CDR3 is 13 residues. Deletions cut 0 bases from V and 3 bases from J, with 6 bases between.

The chain employs TRBV6-5 and TRBJ2-7; a possible D gene is TRBD1 (8 bases). This CDR3 contains 14 residues. CDR1 and CDR2 from the germline V gene are MNHEY and SVGAGI. V lost 6 bases to trimming and J lost 5 bases, with 17 bases between them. The DNA for the CDR3 is TGTGCCAGCAGAAACAGGGGGGGCATGAACGAGCAGTACTTC. It yields the protein CASRNRGGMNEQYF.

The rearrangement links TRBV19 to TRBJ1-5, with D unclear. Germline V gene lookup returns CDR1 LNHDA and CDR2 SQIVND (reference sequence). The V gene lost 10 bases and the J gene lost 3 bases, with 7 bases spanning the gap. The CDR3 spans 11 residues. CDR3 sequence (DNA): TGTGCCATGGGCACCAATCAGCCCCAGCATTTT. This sequence encodes CAMGTNQPQHF.

J is TRBJ2-3 and V is TRBV7-9; the match to TRBD2 covers 7 bases. The CDR3 contains 15 residues. With V trimmed by 4 bases and J by 0 bases, 4 bases remained unmatched. Germline assignment: CDR1 SEHNR and CDR2 FQNEAQ (reference sequence). The CDR3 DNA reads as TGTGCCAGCAGCTGGGGACTAACTAGCACAGATACGCAGTATTTT. Its translation is CASSWGLTSTDTQYF. The full variable domain, with the rest looked up from reference TRBV7-9 and TRBJ2-3, is DTGVSQNPRHKITKRGQNVTFRCDPISEHNRLYWYRQTLGQGPEFLTYFQNEAQLEKSRLLSDRFSAERPKGSFSTLEIQRTEQGDSAMYLCASSWGLTSTDTQYFGPGTRLTVL.

V and J are TRBV19 and TRBJ2-1; 9 nucleotides match TRBD1. In germline, CDR1 is LNHDA, CDR2 SQIVND (reference sequence). With 4 bases clipped from V and 1 base from J, the junction kept 5 bases outside the gene matches. The CDR3 is 16 residues long. CDR3 coding DNA: TGTGCCAGTAGTACACACGACAGGGGGTCCTACAATGAGCAGTTCTTC. Protein: CASSTHDRGSYNEQFF. Supplemented by reference TRBV19 and TRBJ2-1, the full variable domain reads DGGITQSPKYLFRKEGQNVTLSCEQNLNHDAMYWYRQDPGQGLRLIYYSQIVNDFQKGDIAEGYSVSREKKESFPLTVTSAQKNPTAFYLCASSTHDRGSYNEQFFGPGTRLTVL.

The genes are TRBV15 and TRBJ2-3; 9 bases fit TRBD2. Germline V lookup: CDR1 LNHNV, CDR2 YYDKDF (reference sequence). V lost 3 bases, J lost 5 bases, and 15 bases stayed unmatched. The CDR3 is 18 residues long. For the CDR3, the DNA is TGTGCCACCAGCAGCCGACCGGGGGCGGGGGGGCCAGGAGATACGCAGTATTTT. Its protein is CATSSRPGAGGPGDTQYF. Full variable domain (remainder filled in from reference TRBV15 and TRBJ2-3): DAMVIQNPRYQVTQFGKPVTLSCSQTLNHNVMYWYQQKSSQAPKLLFHYYDKDFNNEADTPDNFQSRRPNTSFCFLDIRSPGLGDTAMYLCATSSRPGAGGPGDTQYFGPGTRLTVL.

A few counts support this clone. This chain links TRBV25-1 with TRBJ2-2, with 9 bases aligning to TRBD1. The CDR3 contains 18 residues. J was trimmed by 3 bases and V by 3 bases; bases with no gene match: 11. CDR1 is MGHDK, CDR2 SYGVNS, per germline. The CDR3 DNA follows: TGTGCCAGCAGTGATTTCACCGGGACAGGGTCGGACACCGGGGAGCTGTTTTTT. Protein sequence: CASSDFTGTGSDTGELFF.

The V and J genes are TRBV19 and TRBJ1-1; D not resolved. This CDR3 has 13 amino acids. The V gene lost 5 bases and the J gene lost 4 bases, with 11 bases spanning the gap. In germline, CDR1 is LNHDA, CDR2 SQIVND (reference sequence). The CDR3 is CASSLGLFTEAFF. CDR3 in DNA: TGTGCCAGTAGTCTCGGACTGTTCACTGAAGCTTTCTTT. Full variable domain (missing parts from reference TRBV19 and TRBJ1-1): DGGITQSPKYLFRKEGQNVTLSCEQNLNHDAMYWYRQDPGQGLRLIYYSQIVNDFQKGDIAEGYSVSREKKESFPLTVTSAQKNPTAFYLCASSLGLFTEAFFGQGTRLTVV.

The CDR3 coding sequence is TGTGCCAGTAGCTTCAGACAGTTGAACACTGAAGCTTTCTTT. It specifies CASSFRQLNTEAFF. V usage is TRBV19 and J usage is TRBJ1-1; the D gene is possibly TRBD1 (5 bases). CDR1 is LNHDA, CDR2 SQIVND, per germline (reference sequence). V was cut by 6 bases and J by 0 bases, with 11 bases left in between. CDR3 size: 14 residues.

The chain couples TRBV24-1 to TRBJ1-1, with 8 bases lining up with TRBD1. This CDR3 has 17 residues. V lost 4 bases and J lost 4; bases outside the gene matches: 13. CDR1 is KGHDR and CDR2 is SFDVKD in the germline V gene. CDR3 sequence: CATSEAQRTGSITEAFF. The CDR3 coding sequence is TGTGCCACCAGTGAGGCTCAGAGGACAGGGTCTATCACTGAAGCTTTCTTT.

This clone was recorded once. The chain uses TRBV7-9 and TRBJ2-1; D remains unclear. The CDR3 consists of 15 residues. V was pared by 5 bases and J by 7 bases, with 18 bases between. Per the germline V gene, CDR1 is SEHNR and CDR2 is FQNEAQ (reference sequence). CDR3 nucleotides: TGTGCCAGCAGCCAGGATGTCAGGCACCCAAATGAGCAGTTCTTC. This sequence encodes CASSQDVRHPNEQFF. The full variable domain, its missing parts supplied by reference TRBV7-9 and TRBJ2-1, is DTGVSQNPRHKITKRGQNVTFRCDPISEHNRLYWYRQTLGQGPEFLTYFQNEAQLEKSRLLSDRFSAERPKGSFSTLEIQRTEQGDSAMYLCASSQDVRHPNEQFFGPGTRLTVL.

The rearrangement uses TRBV9 and TRBJ2-7, with 8 bases identical to TRBD2. There are 14 residues in the CDR3. Per the germline V gene, CDR1 is SGDLS and CDR2 is YYNGEE. J was trimmed by 3 bases and V by 0 bases; bases with no gene match: 2. This chain's CDR3 is CASSVGREGYEQYF. The DNA of the CDR3 is TGTGCCAGCAGCGTAGGTCGGGAGGGCTACGAGCAGTACTTC.

The V and J genes are TRBV11-3 and TRBJ2-1; tentatively, D is TRBD2 (6 bases). The CDR3 is made up of 15 amino acids. Germline V gene sequence: CDR1 SGHNT, CDR2 YENEEA. Trimming took off 6 bases at V and 0 bases at J, with 12 bases between the two ends. The CDR3 sequence is CASSSGASSYNEQFF. The CDR3 DNA is TGTGCCAGCAGTTCGGGAGCCTCCTCCTACAATGAGCAGTTCTTC.

This clone showed up many times. The chain has TRBV5-1 and TRBJ1-2; 11 bases align to TRBD1. CDR1 is SGHRS and CDR2 is YFSETQ in the germline V gene. The CDR3 has 17 amino acids. With V trimmed by 0 bases and J by 1 base, 5 bases remained unmatched. CDR3 in amino acids: CASSLGTGGTGNYGYTF. CDR3 nucleotide sequence: TGCGCCAGCAGCTTGGGGACAGGGGGCACCGGTAACTATGGCTACACCTTC.

This chain connects TRBV30 to TRBJ1-6; 7 nucleotides align to TRBD1. The CDR3 runs 14 residues. V lost 1 base to trimming and J lost 5 bases; unmatched junction nucleotides: 2. Germline V gene sequence: CDR1 GTSNPN, CDR2 SVGIG (reference sequence). In DNA form, the CDR3 reads TGTGCCTGGAGTGCCGGGACAGATAATTCACCCCTCCACTTT. The encoded protein is CAWSAGTDNSPLHF. The full variable domain, with the rest looked up from reference TRBV30 and TRBJ1-6, is SQTIHQWPATLVQPVGSPLSLECTVEGTSNPNLYWYRQAAGRGLQLLFYSVGIGQISSEVPQNLSASRPQDRQFILSSKKLLLSDSGFYLCAWSAGTDNSPLHFGNGTRLTVT.

J is TRBJ1-1 and V is TRBV2; 8 bases agree with TRBD1. Looked up from germline, CDR1 is SNHLY and CDR2 is FYNNEI. Trimming removed 8 bases from V and 0 bases from J; junction bases left unmatched: 5. CDR3 length equals 14 residues. The CDR3 region has the DNA TGTGCCAGCGCCAGACAGGGGATGAACACTGAAGCTTTCTTT. Amino acids: CASARQGMNTEAFF.

This clone was recorded once. The chain links TRBV10-3 to TRBJ1-1; TRBD1 might be the D (5 bases). V dropped 2 bases and J dropped 1 base, with 14 bases sitting between them. The CDR3 is 16 amino acids. Germline CDR1 ENHRY, CDR2 SYGVKD. The CDR3 region is CAISEVFGGSNTEAFF. The CDR3 nucleotides are TGTGCCATCAGTGAGGTATTCGGGGGATCGAACACTGAAGCTTTCTTT.

V usage is TRBV11-3 and J usage is TRBJ1-1; the D is unclear. The CDR3 covers 14 residues. From germline, CDR1 is SGHNT and CDR2 YENEEA. V was pared by 5 bases and J by 0 bases, with 10 bases between. CDR3: CASSLSRLNTEAFF. CDR3 nucleotide sequence: TGTGCCAGCAGCCTAAGTCGGTTGAACACTGAAGCTTTCTTT.

The chain combines TRBV7-9 with TRBJ1-2; possibly TRBD1 for D (6 bases). From germline, CDR1 is SEHNR and CDR2 FQNEAQ (reference sequence). This CDR3 spans 14 amino acids. Trimming cost V 1 base and J 2 bases, with 8 bases left between them. The CDR3 reads CASSLVQGNYGYTF. In DNA form, the CDR3 reads TGTGCCAGCAGCTTAGTGCAGGGGAACTATGGCTACACCTTC.

The rearrangement links TRBV29-1 to TRBJ1-4, with D unresolved. Germline V gene lookup returns CDR1 SQVTM and CDR2 ANQGSEA. The CDR3 totals 14 residues. The V gene lost 7 bases and the J gene lost 0 bases, with 12 bases spanning the gap. The CDR3 sequence is CSARTDSTNEKLFF. DNA of the CDR3: TGCAGCGCCCGCACAGATTCAACTAATGAAAAACTGTTTTTT.

CDR3 bases: TGTGCCAGCAGTAGGGACAGTAACACTGAAGCTTTCTTT. Encoded protein: CASSRDSNTEAFF. This chain links TRBV2 with TRBJ1-1, with 7 bases matching TRBD1. This CDR3 is built from 13 residues. Germline V lookup: CDR1 SNHLY, CDR2 FYNNEI. The ends lost 5 bases at V and 2 bases at J; junction bases unmatched: 2. The whole variable domain, filled in from reference TRBV2 and TRBJ1-1, reads EPEVTQTPSHQVTQMGQEVILRCVPISNHLYFYWYRQILGQKVEFLVSFYNNEISEKSEIFDDQFSVERPDGSNFTLKIRSTKLEDSAMYFCASSRDSNTEAFFGQGTRLTVV.

V usage is TRBV30 and J usage is TRBJ2-5, with D unresolved. This CDR3 comprises 10 residues. V was pared by 4 bases and J by 4 bases, with 4 bases between. Germline V gives CDR1 GTSNPN, CDR2 SVGIG (reference sequence). The CDR3 DNA is TGTGCCTGGATCGGAGAGACCCAGTACTTC. It specifies CAWIGETQYF. Based on the CDR3 plus reference TRBV30 and TRBJ2-5, the full variable domain is SQTIHQWPATLVQPVGSPLSLECTVEGTSNPNLYWYRQAAGRGLQLLFYSVGIGQISSEVPQNLSASRPQDRQFILSSKKLLLSDSGFYLCAWIGETQYFGPGTRLLVL.

The chain has TRBV7-9 and TRBJ1-6; 7 bases line up with TRBD1. This CDR3 is built from 15 residues. Germline V gene data show CDR1 as SEHNR and CDR2 as FQNEAQ (reference sequence). Trimming at V came to 5 bases and at J to 8 bases, leaving 9 bases not matched to a gene. The CDR3 protein is CASSTRTGGYSPLHF. CDR3 coding DNA: TGTGCCAGCAGCACCCGGACAGGTGGATATTCACCCCTCCACTTT.

Concerning this clone: The sample holds other DNA sequences that translate to the same CDR3. The rearrangement joins TRBV9 to TRBJ2-1, with 10 positions matching TRBD2. The V segment lost 2 bases and the J segment 2 bases; nucleotides outside the gene matches: 1. Germline CDR1 reads SGDLS; CDR2 reads YYNGEE. CDR3 size: 15 residues. As DNA, the CDR3 is TGTGCCAGCAGCGTTAGCGGGGGGCCCTACAATGAGCAGTTCTTC. Residues: CASSVSGGPYNEQFF.

The rearrangement links TRBV27 to TRBJ2-2; 12 nucleotides align to TRBD2. V was pared by 3 bases and J by 6 bases, with 2 bases of the junction left unmatched. The CDR3 extends over 15 amino acids. Germline V gene lookup returns CDR1 MNHEY and CDR2 SMNVEV (reference sequence). The CDR3 region is CASSFRLAGAGELFF. In nucleotides, the CDR3 is TGTGCCAGCAGTTTCCGACTAGCGGGAGCCGGGGAGCTGTTTTTT.

This clone has a single count. The V call is TRBV5-1, the J call TRBJ2-1; TRBD2 agrees at 8 bases. The CDR3 has 15 amino acids. The J segment lost 5 bases and the V segment lost 8 bases, leaving 12 bases of the junction unmatched. CDR1 and CDR2 (germline): SGHRS, YFSETQ. CDR3: CASSQGDGGDNEQFF. CDR3 DNA sequence: TGCGCCAGTTCCCAGGGTGACGGGGGGGACAATGAGCAGTTCTTC.

The V call is TRBV7-9, the J call TRBJ1-1; D remains ambiguous. Germline CDR1 SEHNR, CDR2 FQNEAQ (reference sequence). Deletions cut 1 base from V and 1 base from J, with 7 bases between. The CDR3 has 14 residues. The CDR3 DNA is TGTGCCAGCAGCTTAGTCACGGGGAACACTGAAGCTTTCTTT. Its protein is CASSLVTGNTEAFF.

The rearrangement links TRBV5-5 to TRBJ2-7; possible D gene TRBD2, 5 bases. V was trimmed by 4 bases and J by 4 bases, leaving 15 bases between them. CDR1 and CDR2 from the germline V gene are SGHKS and YYEKEE (reference sequence). This CDR3 contains 14 residues. The CDR3 DNA follows: TGTGCCAGCAGCGATTCTAGCCAGATTTACGAGCAGTACTTC. It is translated as CASSDSSQIYEQYF. Full variable domain (rest looked up from reference TRBV5-5 and TRBJ2-7): DAGVTQSPTHLIKTRGQQVTLRCSPISGHKSVSWYQQVLGQGPQFIFQYYEKEERGRGNFPDRFSARQFPNYSSELNVNALLLGDSALYLCASSDSSQIYEQYFGPGTRLTVT.